There are a few counts of the clone carrying this TCR beta chain. What it recognizes is unknown. In germline, CDR1 is ENHRY, CDR2 SYGVKD. This CDR3 comprises 13 residues. Trimming stripped 6 bases from V and 7 bases from J, with 12 bases between. TCRdb used MiXCR to reprocess the reads, holding one entry per CDR3 protein. Altogether hundreds of thousands of distinct CDR3 sequences are present, 31% being singletons, with the ten largest covering about an eighth. This sample stems from a study of T cell repertoires in cytomegalovirus infection. The wider study: Recently identified HLA-C-restricted CMV epitopes and well-studied HLA-B-restricted CMV epitopes were used by the study. Matching HLA type, along with CMV infection, was indicated by public TCR beta signatures.

The chain uses TRBV10-3 and TRBJ1-4; D remains unclear. The specimen was cultured CD8+ T cells from PBMCs, collected from culture after CMV antigen stimulation. The receptor's source is a human donor in good health (CMV status not recorded). Some clones in this sample may be carry-over from other donors' samples. The CDR3, as DNA: TGTGCCATCAGGCGGGAAGGTGGTGAAAAACTGTTTTTT. It specifies CAIRREGGEKLFF.